This T cell receptor (beta chain) was obtained from a study of cytomegalovirus exposure and HLA in healthy donors. This clone was counted a single time. What it binds is not known. Study-wide results and limits: Sequencing probably produced one cluster of sequence variants that were highly shared. Immune exposure information available was restricted to CMV serostatus.

Amplification used 60 Vbeta primers and 13 Jbeta primers. Profiled with immunoSEQ multiplex PCR; TCRdb holds only in-frame clones, not every one. Found here are about 85,000 clones, roughly 80% of them singletons; the top ten hold roughly 30%. Looked up from germline, CDR1 is LGHNT and CDR2 is FRNRAP. The length of the CDR3 is 18 residues. The V and J ends lost 0 bases and 8 bases respectively, with 24 bases between them. Despite likely unrecorded immune exposures, the donors were nominally healthy at the time of sampling. V is TRBV12-5 and J is TRBJ2-3, with D perhaps TRBD2 (5 bases). The sequence was collected from a man aged 50 to 59 in good health and CMV-seropositive. Sample: PBMCs. CDR3 nucleotide sequence: TGTGCTAGTGGTTTGGTCCCGGATGGGGTCCCCCCCGGAGGTACGCAGTATTTT. It specifies CASGLVPDGVPPGGTQYF.